This TCR beta chain was sequenced during a study of blood T cell repertoires in COVID-19. Per the original data handling: Nucleated cell number was recorded as an estimate derived from reference gene primer amplification. Sequencing used immunoSEQ multiplex PCR; TCRdb keeps in-frame clones, though not all of them. The V and J calls and the clone size are those of that table, but D and trimming were determined from the DNA. The table includes some 350,000 clones, 89% detected once. Deletions cut 7 bases from V and 2 bases from J, with 20 bases between. The germline CDR1 and CDR2 sequences are SGHAT and FQNNGV. This CDR3 is 16 amino acids long. Enrolment of Seattle patients took place during active infection, and they were followed longitudinally.

This TCR derives from a woman aged 25 to 45 with COVID-19, enrolled during active disease. Source material: peripheral blood. The chain employs TRBV11-2 and TRBJ2-5; TRBD2 is a possible D gene (5 bases). This CDR3 reads CASTPGSSWPQETQYF. CDR3 nucleotide sequence: TGTGCCAGCACCCCTGGGAGTAGTTGGCCACAAGAGACCCAGTACTTC. Supplemented by reference TRBV11-2 and TRBJ2-5, the full variable domain reads EAGVAQSPRYKIIEKRQSVAFWCNPISGHATLYWYQQILGQGPKLLIQFQNNGVVDDSQLPKDRFSAERLKGVDSTLKIQPAKLEDSAVYLCASTPGSSWPQETQYFGPGTRLLVL.